Listed below are T cell receptor beta chains from one sample, sequenced in a study of cytomegalovirus exposure and HLA in healthy donors. Using immunoSEQ multiplex PCR, the repertoire was profiled, and TCRdb retains in-frame clones only, with some absent. The table has 150,000 to 200,000 clones, over 60% seen once. Sequenced material: PBMCs. The source of these receptors is a man in his forties in good health and CMV-seronegative. CDR3s include the opening cysteine and the closing phenylalanine or tryptophan. The D gene is left open where the match is weak. Size is stated for part of the rows, as once, few or many counts, or as a class when the clone is expanded.

CDR3 protein,CDR3 DNA,clone size,D gene,V gene,J gene
CARGPGQRVYEQYF,TGTGCCAGGGGCCCTGGACAGCGAGTCTACGAGCAGTACTTC,.,.,TRBV30,TRBJ2-7
CASEGDGDGYTF,TGTGCCAGCGAGGGAGACGGGGATGGCTACACCTTC,.,.,TRBV7-9,TRBJ1-2
CASSFKGGYGYTF,TGTGCCAGCAGTTTCAAGGGAGGCTATGGCTACACCTTC,.,.,TRBV28,TRBJ1-2
CASSLLRGASNEQFF,TGTGCCAGCAGCTTGCTTCGTGGAGCGAGCAATGAGCAGTTCTTC,.,.,TRBV5-5,TRBJ2-1
CASSFFQGAMETQYF,TGTGCCAGCAGTTTTTTCCAGGGGGCGATGGAGACCCAGTACTTC,.,TRBD1,TRBV5-4,TRBJ2-5
CAISDSGGGIQETQYF,TGTGCCATCAGTGACTCCGGGGGGGGAATCCAAGAGACCCAGTACTTC,.,TRBD2,TRBV10-3,TRBJ2-5
CAISDPSSGNTIYF,TGTGCCATCAGTGATCCCAGCTCTGGAAACACCATATATTTT,.,.,TRBV10-3,TRBJ1-3
CASSHPETLNTGELFF,TGTGCCAGCAGCCACCCGGAGACTCTAAACACCGGGGAGCTGTTTTTT,.,.,TRBV14,TRBJ2-2
CASSESGLSSYEQYF,TGTGCCAGCAGTGAATCCGGACTCAGCTCCTACGAGCAGTACTTC,.,.,TRBV2,TRBJ2-7
CSVLGQGAEKLFF,TGCAGCGTGCTGGGACAGGGGGCTGAAAAACTGTTTTTT,.,TRBD1,TRBV29-1,TRBJ1-4
CASSLQGEGNTIYF,TGCGCCAGCAGCTTACAGGGGGAAGGAAACACCATATATTTT,.,TRBD1,TRBV5-1,TRBJ1-3
CASSFRDMRGYTF,TGTGCCAGCAGTTTTCGGGACATGCGCGGCTACACCTTC,.,.,TRBV27,TRBJ1-2
CASTSVLSGNSPLHF,TGTGCCAGCACCTCCGTTCTCAGCGGTAATTCACCCCTCCACTTT,few,.,TRBV7-9,TRBJ1-6
CSISGQGNQPQHF,TGCAGCATTTCGGGACAGGGCAATCAGCCCCAGCATTTT,.,TRBD1,TRBV29-1,TRBJ1-5
CAWTEDRQGDTEAFF,TGTGCCTGGACCGAAGACAGGCAGGGGGACACTGAAGCTTTCTTT,.,TRBD1,TRBV30,TRBJ1-1
CASSLDLPGAGNTIYF,TGTGCCAGCAGCTTAGATCTGCCCGGGGCTGGAAACACCATATATTTT,.,.,TRBV11-2,TRBJ1-3
CASSPGQGPSYEQYF,TGTGCCAGCAGCCCCGGACAGGGTCCCTCCTACGAGCAGTACTTC,once,TRBD1,TRBV9,TRBJ2-7
CSVRQGPYEQYF,TGCAGCGTTCGACAGGGCCCCTACGAGCAGTACTTC,.,TRBD1,TRBV29-1,TRBJ2-7
CASSKTGTDTDTQYF,TGTGCCAGCAGTAAAACCGGGACTGATACAGATACGCAGTATTTT,.,.,TRBV6-5,TRBJ2-3
CASSPRGNQPQHF,TGTGCCAGCAGCCCCAGGGGCAATCAGCCCCAGCATTTT,.,.,TRBV21-1,TRBJ1-5
CASSPQGHTEAFF,TGTGCCAGCTCACCCCAGGGGCACACTGAAGCTTTCTTT,.,.,TRBV18,TRBJ1-1
CASSRQKGPGANVLTF,TGTGCCAGCAGCAGACAAAAAGGCCCTGGGGCCAACGTCCTGACTTTC,.,.,TRBV7-3,TRBJ2-6
CSARGQSHYGYTF,TGCAGCGCCCGAGGACAGAGCCACTATGGCTACACCTTC,.,.,TRBV29-1,TRBJ1-2
CASSRGTGESEKLFF,TGCGCCAGCAGCCGGGGGACAGGGGAGAGTGAAAAACTGTTTTTT,.,TRBD1,TRBV4-3,TRBJ1-4
CASSDSGRGGYNQPQHF,TGTGCCAGCAGTGACTCGGGTCGTGGCGGGTACAATCAGCCCCAGCATTTT,.,.,TRBV27,TRBJ1-5
CASSPKEVDEQYF,TGTGCCAGCAGCCCAAAGGAGGTCGACGAGCAGTACTTC,.,.,TRBV9,TRBJ2-7
CASSEYTGNTEAFF,TGTGCCAGCAGTGAATATACAGGGAACACTGAAGCTTTCTTT,.,.,TRBV25-1,TRBJ1-1
CAISDPKAGSFSGNTIYF,TGTGCCATCAGTGACCCGAAGGCAGGTTCTTTCTCTGGAAACACCATATATTTT,few,.,TRBV10-3,TRBJ1-3
CASSKSSGRGDEQFF,TGTGCCAGCAGTAAATCTAGCGGGAGAGGCGATGAGCAGTTCTTC,once,TRBD2,TRBV6-5,TRBJ2-1
CASSEGLAGGLGELFF,TGCGCCAGCAGTGAGGGACTAGCGGGGGGGCTGGGGGAGCTGTTTTTT,.,TRBD2,TRBV10-2,TRBJ2-2
CASSITGVSYEQYF,TGTGCCAGTAGTATAACCGGGGTCTCCTACGAGCAGTACTTC,.,.,TRBV19,TRBJ2-7